This TCR beta chain derives from a study of blood T cell repertoires in COVID-19. TCRdb keeps only in-frame clones here, not all; method: immunoSEQ multiplex PCR. The table includes 390,000 or so clones, roughly nine tenths detected once. This clone was counted a single time. In germline, CDR1 is SEHNR, CDR2 FQNEAQ (reference sequence). V dropped 5 bases and J dropped 0; count of bases not matched to a gene: 6. The CDR3 extends over 16 amino acids. V gene TRBV7-9 combines with J gene TRBJ2-5, with 10 bases that match TRBD2. This receptor was taken from a man between 18 and 29 years old who had recovered from COVID-19. The sample was PBMCs or T cells enriched from blood (not recorded which). The CDR3 bases are TGTGCCAGCAGCCCCGGACTAGCGGTCTACCAAGAGACCCAGTACTTC. This codes for CASSPGLAVYQETQYF.